These T cell receptor beta chains were read from a single sample in a study of CD8 T cells in Susac syndrome. Using its own MiXCR run on the immunoSEQ multiplex PCR reads, TCRdb lists one record per CDR3 protein. This sample has 70,000 to 100,000 distinct CDR3 sequences, with just under 95% found just once. The source material was CD8+ T cells from PBMCs. These receptors were obtained from a human donor in good health. Both conserved end residues are trimmed from each CDR3. Each record gives: V gene, J gene, CDR3 protein.

TRBV9,TRBJ2-5,ASSVAEGIETQY
TRBV13,TRBJ2-7,ASSLLQGYEQY
TRBV7-9,TRBJ1-3,ASRRDIGNTIY
TRBV12-3/TRBV12-4,TRBJ1-1,ASRTGMNTEAF
TRBV19,TRBJ2-7,ASSMNNEQY
TRBV27,TRBJ2-1,ASSLIRDRWDNEQF
TRBV24-1,TRBJ1-2,ATWDRRPNYGYT
TRBV11-2,TRBJ2-4,ASSLTGFVAKNIQY
TRBV27,TRBJ2-3,ASSDPTGAGT
TRBV5-6,TRBJ2-5,ASSPGLESQTQY
TRBV10-2,TRBJ2-1,ASSETGSPYNEQF
TRBV3-1,TRBJ2-7,ASSQVQKGQPEQY
TRBV7-9,TRBJ2-7,ASSLERGIYEQY
TRBV6-5,TRBJ2-2,ASRRQGGAGELF
TRBV29-1,TRBJ1-2,SVEGGTRGYGYT
TRBV15,TRBJ2-7,ATSRDINRPLDEQY
TRBV9,TRBJ2-5,ASSVLGGAETQY
TRBV29-1,TRBJ2-3,SLPGTDTQY
TRBV10-3,TRBJ1-2,ATMDSYGYT
TRBV20-1,TRBJ2-2,SAIRRGGGELF
TRBV12-3/TRBV12-4,TRBJ1-5,ASSLGVGSSQH